The rows below give T cell receptor beta chains drawn from one sample of a study of T cells in Graves' hyperthyroidism and ophthalmopathy. A single record per CDR3 protein comes from TCRdb applying MiXCR to the multiplex PCR reads. The data contain 150,000 to 200,000 distinct CDR3 sequences, roughly 10% of them singletons. The sample comprised blood. Receptor source: a woman aged 18-35 years with Graves' hyperthyroidism that later progressed to Graves' ophthalmopathy. CDR3s leave out the opening cysteine and the closing phenylalanine or tryptophan.

J	V	CDR3
TRBJ2-5	TRBV7-2	ASSLDRDTGYQETQY
TRBJ1-1	TRBV27	ASRRGQTNTEAF
TRBJ1-1	TRBV18	ASSPSTRTNTEAF
TRBJ2-5	TRBV27	ASIGWGGGQETQY
TRBJ2-3	TRBV20-1	SVTFWDPGTDTQY
TRBJ2-3	TRBV6-2/TRBV6-3	ASTPPSGGRTDTQY
TRBJ1-5	TRBV5-6	ASSPIAGVLNQPQH
TRBJ1-5	TRBV19	ASSTSRAKKINQPQH
TRBJ2-3	TRBV9	ASSPRTSVGTDTQY
TRBJ1-2	TRBV5-1	ASSLHSNYGYT
TRBJ1-2	TRBV7-2	ASSETSNYGYT